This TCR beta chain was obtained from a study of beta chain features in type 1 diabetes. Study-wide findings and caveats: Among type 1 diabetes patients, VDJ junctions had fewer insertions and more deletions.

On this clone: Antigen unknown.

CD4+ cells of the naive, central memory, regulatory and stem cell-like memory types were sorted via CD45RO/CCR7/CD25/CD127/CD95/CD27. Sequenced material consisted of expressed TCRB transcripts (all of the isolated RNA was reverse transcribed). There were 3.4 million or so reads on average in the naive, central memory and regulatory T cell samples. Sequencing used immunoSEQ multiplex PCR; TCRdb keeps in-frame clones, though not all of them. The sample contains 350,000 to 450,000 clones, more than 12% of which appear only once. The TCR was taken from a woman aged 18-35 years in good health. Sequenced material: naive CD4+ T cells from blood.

The CDR3 DNA is TGTGCCAGCAGCGTTCGGGACAGGGCTAACTATGGCTACACCTTC. It specifies CASSVRDRANYGYTF. The chain recombines TRBV9 with TRBJ1-2, with 9 bases matching TRBD1. The CDR3 spans 15 residues. Trimming took 2 bases from V and 0 from J; bases not matched to a gene: 2. The germline V gene encodes CDR1 SGDLS and CDR2 YYNGEE.